This entry is about one TCR beta chain. What it binds is not known. This CDR3 is 10 amino acids long. After removal of 6 bases from V and 9 bases from J, the junction contained 1 base not matched to a gene. Germline V gives CDR1 SGHTA, CDR2 FQGNSA. The data are from a study of T cells after yellow fever vaccination. General study points: In post-booster samples, most primary-vaccination clones reappeared (approximately 97% CD4, 88% CD8).

TCRdb processed the 5' RACE reads anew with MiXCR; each CDR3 protein has one entry. The sample holds some 420,000 distinct CDR3 sequences, about 19% seen once. V is TRBV7-2 and J is TRBJ2-5; 7 bases line up with TRBD1. This TCR was recovered from a man aged 18 to 29 who received the YFV17D yellow fever vaccine. The starting material was PBMCs, obtained before the yellow fever booster vaccination. For the CDR3, the DNA is TGTGCCAGCAGTCAGGGGGCCCAGTACTTC. Translated, it gives CASSQGAQYF.